The 28 T cell receptor beta chains given below trace back to one sample, sequenced in a study of T cells in Graves' hyperthyroidism and ophthalmopathy. Amplification of TCR beta CDR3 regions used RNA as the template. TCR CDR3 regions were first amplified by RT-PCR with HTBI primers. Using its own MiXCR run on the multiplex PCR reads, TCRdb lists one record per CDR3 protein. The sample records under 550,000 distinct CDR3 sequences, 15% to 20% being singletons. Sequenced sample: blood. These receptors originate from a man aged 40-55 years with Graves' ophthalmopathy.

The table lists this clonotype with many counts. V and J are TRBV3-1 and TRBJ2-1, with D perhaps TRBD2 (5 bases). Trimming removed 4 bases at V and 6 bases at J, with 13 bases between. Germline V gene lookup returns CDR1 LGHDT and CDR2 YNNKEL (reference sequence). The CDR3 is 14 residues long. This CDR3 is CASSRLASGNEQFF. Written as DNA, the CDR3 is TGTGCCAGCAGCCGGCTAGCCTCAGGCAATGAGCAGTTCTTC.

The V and J genes are TRBV11-2 and TRBJ2-5; D possibly uses TRBD1 or TRBD2 (5 bases each). V was shortened by 1 base and J by 5 bases, with 17 bases between the two germline ends. The CDR3 has 16 residues. CDR1 and CDR2 from the germline V gene are SGHAT and FQNNGV. CDR3 nucleotide sequence: TGTGCCAGCAGCTTAGGGGGACGGGGCGTCACGGAGACCCAGTACTTC. It encodes CASSLGGRGVTETQYF.

The chain couples TRBV18 to TRBJ2-5, with 10 nucleotides matching TRBD1. This CDR3 comprises 16 residues. V dropped 1 base and J dropped 4; count of bases not matched to a gene: 6. The germline V gene encodes CDR1 KGHSH and CDR2 LQKENI. CDR3: CASSPRGTGVLETQYF. The CDR3 nucleotides read TGTGCCAGCTCACCACGCGGGACAGGGGTTTTAGAGACCCAGTACTTC. Variable domain in full (rest from reference TRBV18 and TRBJ2-5): NAGVMQNPRHLVRRRGQEARLRCSPMKGHSHVYWYRQLPEEGLKFMVYLQKENIIDESGMPKERFSAEFPKEGPSILRIQQVVRGDSAAYFCASSPRGTGVLETQYFGPGTRLLVL.

This clonotype was seen only a few times. Just one base apart from a much larger clone, this may be a read error. The chain couples TRBV7-8 to TRBJ2-5; D may be TRBD1 or TRBD2 (5 bases each). The length of the CDR3 is 15 residues. The germline gives CDR1 SGHVS, CDR2 FQNEAQ. This CDR3 reads CASSLIRDAQETRYF. The DNA for the CDR3 is TGTGCCAGCAGCTTAATCCGGGACGCCCAAGAGACCCGGTACTTC.

There are a few counts of this clonotype. The gene calls are TRBV20-1 and TRBJ2-1; 7 nucleotides match TRBD2. With V trimmed by 5 bases and J by 10 bases, 5 bases remained unmatched. CDR1 DFQATT and CDR2 SNEGSKA come from the germline V gene (reference sequence). The CDR3 totals 11 residues. In nucleotides, the CDR3 is TGCAGTGCTGACAAACTAGCGGAGCAGTTCTTC. This sequence encodes CSADKLAEQFF.

The table lists this clonotype with many counts. The chain uses TRBV3-1 and TRBJ1-2, with no clear D. There are 14 residues in the CDR3. V lost 4 bases and J 2 bases, leaving 11 bases between the germline ends. Germline CDR1 reads LGHDT; CDR2 reads YNNKEL (reference sequence). DNA for the CDR3: TGTGCCAGCAGCCCTGACGAGGGAAACTATGGCTACACCTTC. It translates to CASSPDEGNYGYTF.

This clonotype was detected many times. The V and J genes are TRBV12-3 or TRBV12-4 and TRBJ2-5, with 12 bases that match TRBD2. Trimming removed 6 bases from V and 2 bases from J; junction bases left unmatched: 4. The CDR3 is 15 amino acids. In nucleotides, the CDR3 is TGTGCCAGCAGCACCACTAGCGGGGGGCAAGAGACCCAGTACTTC. It translates to CASSTTSGGQETQYF.

The rearrangement uses TRBV20-1 and TRBJ1-2; TRBD1 is a possible D gene (5 bases). V was cut by 0 bases and J by 5 bases, with 40 bases left in between. This CDR3 spans 23 amino acids. CDR1 DFQATT and CDR2 SNEGSKA come from the germline V gene (reference sequence). The chain's CDR3 is CSARDSGVGGVITRDSTLYGYTF. Written as DNA, the CDR3 is TGCAGTGCTAGAGATTCGGGAGTGGGGGGAGTGATTACAAGGGACTCTACGTTGTATGGCTACACCTTC.

V and J are TRBV12-3 or TRBV12-4 and TRBJ2-3, with 10 bases aligning to TRBD1. V lost 5 bases, J lost 6 bases, and 5 bases stayed unmatched. The CDR3 is made up of 14 amino acids. CDR3 coding DNA: TGTGCCAGCAGTACGACAGGGGGCGCGGATACGCAGTATTTT. It codes for CASSTTGGADTQYF.

This clonotype occurred many times. V gene TRBV6-1 combines with J gene TRBJ1-2, with TRBD1 as a possible D gene (6 bases). With 7 bases removed from V and 7 bases from J, the gap between germline ends came to 22 bases. The CDR3 has 15 residues. Germline-derived CDR1 and CDR2 are MNHNS and SASEGT. The CDR3 is CASTDGAGALGGYTF. The DNA for the CDR3 is TGTGCCAGCACCGACGGGGCAGGGGCCCTTGGTGGCTACACCTTC.

The chain carries TRBV19 and TRBJ2-5; D may be TRBD1 (6 bases). There are 12 residues in the CDR3. V was shortened by 10 bases and J by 5 bases, with 14 bases between the two germline ends. Germline loops: CDR1 LNHDA, CDR2 SQIVND (reference sequence). The CDR3 bases are TGTGCCACAGGACAGACCCGGGAGACCCAGTACTTC. Its protein is CATGQTRETQYF.

The chain couples TRBV30 to TRBJ1-4, with TRBD1 as a possible D gene (5 bases). Germline V gene lookup returns CDR1 GTSNPN and CDR2 SVGIG (reference sequence). The CDR3 runs 17 residues. V was pared by 2 bases and J by 5 bases, with 21 bases between. CDR3 in amino acids: CAWSKPSTWGDNEKLFF. As DNA, the CDR3 is TGTGCCTGGAGTAAGCCATCCACTTGGGGGGACAATGAAAAACTGTTTTTT.

Only a few counts were recorded for this clonotype. This chain joins TRBV11-3 and TRBJ2-2; 11 positions agree with TRBD1. Germline loops: CDR1 SGHNT, CDR2 YENEEA. This CDR3 region has 14 residues. Trimming cost V 5 bases and J 7 bases; bases outside gene matches: 3. The CDR3 loop reads CASSRDRGDGELFF. In nucleotides, the CDR3 is TGTGCCAGCAGCCGGGACAGGGGGGACGGGGAGCTGTTTTTT.

This clonotype occurred a few times. This rearrangement joins TRBV24-1 to TRBJ1-1; the D gene is possibly TRBD1 (5 bases). Trimming removed 3 bases at V and 4 bases at J, with 23 bases between. This CDR3 comprises 18 residues. The germline V gene encodes CDR1 KGHDR and CDR2 SFDVKD. Here the CDR3 DNA reads TGTGCCACCAGTGATGCGTCCTACAGGATAATGCCGCTCACTGAAGCTTTCTTT. Protein sequence: CATSDASYRIMPLTEAFF.

The rearrangement uses TRBV29-1 and TRBJ2-1; 7 bases are shared with TRBD2. V trimming: 1 base; J trimming: 2 bases; junction bases outside the gene matches: 5. The CDR3 length is 15 residues. Germline V gene lookup returns CDR1 SQVTM and CDR2 ANQGSEA. CDR3 region: CSVEGAGNTYNEQFF. CDR3 coding DNA: TGCAGCGTTGAAGGAGCGGGAAACACCTACAATGAGCAGTTCTTC.

The chain employs TRBV7-3 and TRBJ2-7, with TRBD2 matching 7 bases. J gave up 7 bases and V 1 base, and 4 bases lay outside the gene matches. There are 13 residues in the CDR3. Looked up from germline, CDR1 is SGHTA and CDR2 is FQGTGA. The CDR3 is CASSLSGGGEQYF. In DNA form, the CDR3 reads TGTGCCAGCAGCTTAAGTGGGGGGGGTGAGCAGTACTTC.

The rearrangement links TRBV2 to TRBJ2-1; 14 nucleotides match TRBD2. Germline V gene sequence: CDR1 SNHLY, CDR2 FYNNEI. Losses at the gene ends were 11 bases for V and 6 bases for J; bases not matched to a gene: 6. The CDR3 is 14 amino acids. CDR3 amino acids: CACRLAGGTNEQFF. CDR3 in DNA: TGTGCCTGTAGACTAGCGGGGGGGACCAATGAGCAGTTCTTC.

J is TRBJ1-1 and V is TRBV6-1; D ambiguous. V dropped 8 bases and J dropped 1 base, with 20 bases sitting between them. The CDR3 has 16 amino acids. Germline assignment: CDR1 MNHNS and CDR2 SASEGT. This CDR3 is CASAPPSWPGNTEAFF. The CDR3 DNA sequence: TGTGCCAGCGCCCCCCCCAGTTGGCCGGGGAACACTGAAGCTTTCTTT.

This clonotype was recorded many times. This chain uses TRBV5-1 with TRBJ1-1; possible D gene TRBD1, 5 bases. CDR3 size: 16 residues. The germline V gene has CDR1 SGHRS and CDR2 YFSETQ. V shed 4 bases and J shed 1 base, with 17 bases lying between them. As DNA, the CDR3 is TGCGCCAGCAGCATCGACCCCGGGGGTGGGAACACTGAAGCTTTCTTT. It is translated as CASSIDPGGGNTEAFF.

The rearrangement joins TRBV28 to TRBJ2-7, with 8 bases lining up with TRBD1. After removal of 5 bases from V and 2 bases from J, the junction contained 8 bases not matched to a gene. In germline, CDR1 is MDHEN, CDR2 SYDVKM. The CDR3 loop spans 15 amino acids. This CDR3 is CASSPNPGQAYEQYF. DNA of the CDR3: TGTGCCAGCAGTCCGAACCCGGGACAGGCCTACGAGCAGTACTTC.

In this sample, this clonotype turned up many times. The rearrangement joins TRBV2 to TRBJ1-1, with 7 positions matching TRBD1. The CDR3 sequence is 13 residues long. Germline V lookup: CDR1 SNHLY, CDR2 FYNNEI. V gave up 8 bases and J gave up 5 bases; unmatched junction bases: 8. Here the CDR3 DNA reads TGTGCCAGCGTAAAGAGGGGGCTGACTGAAGCTTTCTTT. Amino acid sequence: CASVKRGLTEAFF.

This clonotype occurred a few times. The gene calls are TRBV6-2 or TRBV6-3 and TRBJ1-2, with 7 bases aligning to TRBD1. The CDR3 contains 12 residues. Germline CDR1 MNHEY, CDR2 SVGEGT. J gave up 7 bases and V 9 bases, and 8 bases lay outside the gene matches. The CDR3 region is CASTTGSSGYTF. The CDR3 DNA reads as TGTGCCAGTACGACAGGGAGCAGTGGCTACACCTTC.

This clonotype was seen ten or more times. The chain uses TRBV28 and TRBJ2-3; 14 bases are a match to TRBD2. Germline loops: CDR1 MDHEN, CDR2 SYDVKM. V lost 5 bases and J lost 3; bases outside the gene matches: 7. The CDR3 is 17 amino acids. The CDR3 spells CASSHRTSGGITDTQYF. CDR3 bases: TGTGCCAGCAGTCATCGGACTAGCGGGGGGATAACAGATACGCAGTATTTT.

This clonotype was counted ten times or more. This sequence joins TRBV12-3 or TRBV12-4 and TRBJ2-3, with 7 bases lining up with TRBD2. V lost 7 bases to trimming and J lost 3 bases; unmatched junction nucleotides: 4. This CDR3 is 13 amino acids long. The CDR3 DNA follows: TGTGCCAGCACCCTAGCGGATACAGATACGCAGTATTTT. Translated, it gives CASTLADTDTQYF.

This clonotype was recorded at least ten times. V is TRBV4-1 and J is TRBJ2-5; 9 bases agree with TRBD2. CDR3 length: 17 residues. The V gene end was trimmed by 3 bases and the J gene end by 3 bases; junction bases not matched to a gene: 11. Germline V lookup: CDR1 MGHRA, CDR2 YSYEKL. As DNA, the CDR3 is TGCGCCAGCAGCCAGGATAGGGCGGGGGGGCCCAAAGAGACCCAGTACTTC. Protein product: CASSQDRAGGPKETQYF.

This clonotype was detected ten times or more. The genes are TRBV12-3 or TRBV12-4 and TRBJ2-7; 7 bases align to TRBD2. The ends lost 5 bases at V and 4 bases at J; junction bases unmatched: 5. CDR3 length: 13 residues. The CDR3 bases are TGTGCCAGCAGTCCTAGCGGATGGTACGAGCAGTACTTC. Its protein is CASSPSGWYEQYF.

The chain carries TRBV7-2 and TRBJ2-3; 8 bases line up with TRBD1. Germline lookup yields CDR1 SGHTA and CDR2 FQGNSA. V lost 4 bases to trimming and J lost 5 bases; unmatched junction nucleotides: 5. The length of the CDR3 is 14 residues. The CDR3 bases are TGTGCCAGCAGCTCCTACACAGGGGGAGATACGCAGTATTTT. Amino acid sequence: CASSSYTGGDTQYF.

This clonotype was detected only a few times. The chain combines TRBV28 with TRBJ1-1; D gene uncertain. Germline CDR1 and CDR2: MDHEN and SYDVKM. Trimming took off 3 bases at V and 2 bases at J, with 10 bases between the two ends. The CDR3 covers 14 residues. CDR3 protein: CASSFLGENTEAFF. CDR3 DNA: TGTGCCAGCAGTTTTTTGGGAGAAAACACTGAAGCTTTCTTT.